The sequence of this T cell receptor (beta chain) was determined in a study of blood T cell repertoires in COVID-19. At the level of the study: The origin of the acute and convalescent COVID-19 samples was the United States, Italy and Spain.

As processed by the authors: Estimation of nucleated cell counts relied on the amplification of reference gene primers. The method was immunoSEQ multiplex PCR; TCRdb's version includes in-frame clones alone and lacks a portion of them. Clone size and the V and J calls come from that table; the DNA yielded D and trimming. This table holds fewer than 65,000 clones, 91% found once. J gave up 8 bases and V 3 bases, and 5 bases lay outside the gene matches. The germline V gene encodes CDR1 SGHAT and CDR2 FQNNGV. The CDR3 is made up of 13 amino acids. The receptor's source is a woman aged 55-70 years with active or convalescent COVID-19. The chain has TRBV11-2 and TRBJ1-2, with 8 bases matching TRBD1. Sequences were obtained from peripheral blood. CDR3 coding DNA: TGTGCCAGCAGCTTCGACAGGGGTCGGGGCTACACCTTC. Amino acids: CASSFDRGRGYTF.